This T cell receptor (beta chain) is drawn from a study of blood T cell repertoires in COVID-19 (dated by TCRdb to about 2020). General notes on the study: Samples covering the acute and convalescent phases of COVID-19 were provided by collaborators in the United States, Italy and Spain. Sample metadata almost always included a de-identified subject ID, COVID-19 status, age in years and sex. The repertoires were released in a freely available public database intended as a resource for research on the immune response to SARS-CoV-2. Where available, HLA class I and class II types were obtained from metadata supplied by the sample provider rather than from assay-based typing. The prospective study material was composed of cDNA or gDNA derived from T cells, B-cell-depleted T cells, or PBMCs. The samples were drawn from two sources: the first 160 participants of the ongoing ImmuneRACE study, and 1,000 to 1,500 subjects contributed by 6 global collaborators. Subjects who had been exposed to COVID-19, were actively infected with it, or had recovered from it provided the deeply sampled blood TCRbeta repertoires that made up the dataset. What the research found in general, with its limitations: Clinical and demographic metadata were provided uncurated, with the amount varying by source and participant.

Reading the germline V gene gives CDR1 ENHRY and CDR2 SYGVKD. The CDR3 sequence holds 12 residues, the cysteine and phenylalanine included. CDR3 DNA only is kept here, 36 bases in frame from base 1. Trimming at the junction amounts to 6 bases on V and 7 bases on J, and the germline ends lie 9 bases apart. As for this clone: Its antigen is currently not known. Within one base of it there is no much larger clone, and no base qualities were kept.

Collaborating institutions collected whole blood in K2EDTA tubes following their own protocols. Collaborator samples were shipped for TCRbeta analysis as frozen whole blood, isolated PBMCs, or DNA extracted from either sample type. The immunoSEQ Assay, a bias-controlled multiplex PCR, was used to amplify TCRbeta CDR3 regions from genomic DNA. On the authors' methods: The number of nucleated cells in each sample was estimated by amplification of reference gene primers within the assay. To quantify the absolute abundance of each unique TCRbeta CDR3 rearrangement, sequence reads were collapsed and filtered. For each sample, productive Simpson clonality was calculated as the square root of Simpson's diversity index across productive rearrangements. TCRdb took over this immuneACCESS table, retaining in-frame rearrangements with V and J assigned. Such tables are incomplete; in checked studies, under half of the missing clones stem from an unresolved V gene, and the remainder is unexplained. From that table come the V and J calls and clone size; the DNA was used to work out D and trimming. This sample comprises roughly 200,000 clones, 83% of them detected only once. The ten largest clones take up over 1.5% of the sample.

Sequencing input: peripheral blood. This clonotype originated in a human donor in a cohort sampled during active COVID-19. Recombination joined TRBV10-3 with TRBJ2-2; the D gene is perhaps TRBD2, from 6 matching bases. The CDR3 here reads CAIRGGGGELFF. The nucleotides are TGTGCCATCAGGGGGGGTGGCGGGGAGCTGTTTTTT.